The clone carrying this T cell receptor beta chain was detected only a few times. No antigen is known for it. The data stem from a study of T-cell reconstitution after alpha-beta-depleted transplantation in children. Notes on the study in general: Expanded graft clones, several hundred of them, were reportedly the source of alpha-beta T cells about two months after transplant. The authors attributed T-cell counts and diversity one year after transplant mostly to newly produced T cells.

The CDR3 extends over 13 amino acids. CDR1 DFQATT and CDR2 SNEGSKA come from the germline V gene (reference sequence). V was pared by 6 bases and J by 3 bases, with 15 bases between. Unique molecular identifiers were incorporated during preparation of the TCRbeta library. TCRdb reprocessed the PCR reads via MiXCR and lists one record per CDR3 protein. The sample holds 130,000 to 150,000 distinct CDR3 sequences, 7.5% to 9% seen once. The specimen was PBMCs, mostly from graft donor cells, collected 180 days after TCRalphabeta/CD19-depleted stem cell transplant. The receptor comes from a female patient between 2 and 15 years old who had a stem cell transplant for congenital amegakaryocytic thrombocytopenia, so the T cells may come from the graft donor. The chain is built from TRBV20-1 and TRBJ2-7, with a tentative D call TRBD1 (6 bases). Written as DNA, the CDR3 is TGCAGTGCCCACAGGGTTGGGGGCTACGAGCAGTACTTC. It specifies CSAHRVGGYEQYF.